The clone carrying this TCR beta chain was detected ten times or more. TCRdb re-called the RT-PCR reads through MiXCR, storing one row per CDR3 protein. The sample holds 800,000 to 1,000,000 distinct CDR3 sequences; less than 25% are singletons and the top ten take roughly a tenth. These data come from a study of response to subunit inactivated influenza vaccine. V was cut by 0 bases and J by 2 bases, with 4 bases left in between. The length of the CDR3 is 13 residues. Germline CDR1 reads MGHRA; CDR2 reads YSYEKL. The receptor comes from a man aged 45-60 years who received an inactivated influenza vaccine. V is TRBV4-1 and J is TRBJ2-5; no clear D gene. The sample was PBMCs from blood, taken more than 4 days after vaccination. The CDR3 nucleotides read TGCGCCAGCAGCCAAGAAGTGCAAGAGACCCAGTACTTC. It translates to CASSQEVQETQYF.